This T cell receptor beta chain was sequenced in a study of T cell clusters in autoimmune cytopenias. On the study more broadly: The median distinct TRB clonotype count was approximately 2,500 per sample, from a median around 49,000 reads.

Each sample's input was 250 ng genomic DNA, 38,000 or so genome equivalents. Germline V CDR1 and CDR2: SGHDT, YYEEEE. CDR3 length: 14 residues. TRB was amplified by touch-down multiplex PCR, primer pools A and B combined. TCRdb reanalyzed the multiplex PCR reads and collapses them to one entry per CDR3 protein, without DNA. This repertoire includes more than 9,500 distinct CDR3 sequences. A further study also used this sample, focusing on T cell repertoires in aging, cancer and after chemotherapy. That study adds: Clear clonal overlap appeared across healthy donor samples taken over several months to years. Compared with age-matched healthy donors, untreated hematological or solid cancer patients showed higher blood TCR clonality. In healthy donors, age-related TCR diversity loss mainly reflected lost richness.

The receptor was isolated from a human donor in good health. The sequencing input was peripheral blood. The chain links TRBV5-6 to TRBJ2-3; with no DNA, the TCRdb D assignment of TRBD2 cannot be verified. The CDR3 sequence: CASIRTDGTDTQYF.